Included here is one T cell receptor (beta chain) sequence, with context. This clone was seen just once. This receptor's antigen is unknown. Base qualities are not recorded, but no much larger clone differs from it by a single base. The CDR3 regions of human TCRbeta chains were analyzed by immunosequencing. Turning to the authors' computational methods: Repertoire TCRs were matched against a reference library of SARS-CoV-2-specific TCRs generated with the MIRA antigen-specificity platform. Breadth was defined as the fraction of unique TCRs that were SARS-CoV-2-associated, and depth was defined as the fraction of total T cells that were SARS-CoV-2-associated. Using the MIRA data, each spike-specific TCR was mapped to the spike region that the TCR reacts to and placed in a CD4 or CD8 class. Log10-transformed breadth and depth values were compared by one-way ANOVA with Sidak's multiple comparisons tests. This is the immuneACCESS table as TCRdb keeps it, with only in-frame sequences that have V and J called. A part of the clones is gone; compared with another copy, unresolved V genes explain less than half, and the rest is unexplained. V and J calls and clone size are those listed in that table; D and trimming were worked out from the DNA. Present in this sample are 200,000 or so clones, around 86% of which were seen just once. The top ten hold 2.5% to 3% of the sample.

The sample's time point label is to be understood as: baseline before first vaccination. Reading the label with the study, this specimen's treatment or condition is: meningococcal conjugate vaccine given as trial control. The vaccinee samples were drawn from two UK trials, COV001 and COV002, one of which was a single-blind randomized controlled phase 2/3 trial testing AZD1222 (ChAdOx1 nCoV-19) in healthy adults. Trial participant PBMC samples were collected at day 0 and day 28 after the second dose for TCRbeta chain sequencing. This specimen comes from a study of T cell responses to AZD1222 COVID-19 vaccine (dated by TCRdb to about 2021). Turning to the overall study: A total of about 250 trial participants underwent TCR sequencing, of whom around 210 had received two doses of AZD1222 and about 25 had received two doses of the MenACWY control vaccine. Trial participants were enrolled into age subgroups of 18-55, 56-69 and 70-plus years, which contained 148, 28 and 57 TCR-sequenced participants, respectively.

From the cysteine up to the phenylalanine, the CDR3 has a length of 12 residues. Only the CDR3 portion is preserved as DNA: 36 bases, with reading frame beginning at the first base. Trimming removed 6 bases from V and 5 bases from J, leaving 13 bases between the germline ends. From a lookup of the germline V gene, CDR1 and CDR2 are SQVTM and ANQGSEA. General study outcomes and caveats: Vaccine-associated CD4 TCRs spanned the whole spike protein, with dominant responses in regions 160-218 and 743-854. Because no day 14 peak-response samples were available, repertoires were characterized only after the peak T cell response. After two AZD1222 doses, spike-specific TCR breadth and depth were significantly higher than at day 0 and than in MenACWY recipients. The 56-69-year group was small, and its depth increase did not reach significance, likely because of low power. Participants were mostly white British, with more females than males. The authors suggested clonal diversity may have been underestimated. Conclusions about previously exposed vaccinees were limited because only a handful of AZD1222 recipients were SARS-CoV-2 seropositive at baseline. Epitopes outside the regions mutated in the B.1.351 and B.1.1.7 variants were reportedly recognized by nearly half of the unique spike-specific TCRs.

This clonotype was obtained from an adult in good health. The sequence links TRBV29-1 to TRBJ2-5; possibly the D gene is TRBD1, per 6 matching bases. The sequences come from peripheral blood, collected on day 0 of MenACWY control vaccination. The CDR3: CSVRPGAETQYF. The DNA sequence follows: TGCAGCGTGCGCCCAGGGGCCGAGACCCAGTACTTC. The full variable domain, with segments outside the CDR3 supplied by the reference TRBV29-1 and TRBJ2-5 proteins, appears as SAVISQKPSRDICQRGTSLTIQCQVDSQVTMMFWYRQQPGQSLTLIATANQGSEATYESGFVIDKFPISRPNLTFSTLTVSNMSPEDSSIYLCSVRPGAETQYFGPGTRLLVL.